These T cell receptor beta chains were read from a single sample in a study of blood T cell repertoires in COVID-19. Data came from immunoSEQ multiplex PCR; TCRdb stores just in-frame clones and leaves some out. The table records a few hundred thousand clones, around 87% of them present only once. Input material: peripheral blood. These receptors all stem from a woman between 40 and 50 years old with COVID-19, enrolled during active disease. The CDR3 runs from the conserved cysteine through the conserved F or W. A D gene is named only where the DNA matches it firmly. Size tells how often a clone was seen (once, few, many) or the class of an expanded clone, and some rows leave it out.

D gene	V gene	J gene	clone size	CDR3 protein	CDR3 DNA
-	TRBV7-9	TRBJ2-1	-	CASSLEPGGLYNEQFF	TGTGCCAGCAGCTTAGAGCCCGGGGGTCTCTACAATGAGCAGTTCTTC
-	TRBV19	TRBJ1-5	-	CASKKGGFNQPQHF	TGTGCCAGTAAGAAGGGGGGGTTCAATCAGCCCCAGCATTTT
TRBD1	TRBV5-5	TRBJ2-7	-	CASSLAPGQGSFYEQYF	TGTGCCAGCAGCTTGGCCCCGGGACAGGGGAGTTTCTACGAGCAGTACTTC
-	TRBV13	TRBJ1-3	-	CASSLGQGNTIYF	TGTGCCAGCAGCTTAGGTCAGGGAAACACCATATATTTT
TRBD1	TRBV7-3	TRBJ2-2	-	CASSLPNRGGTGELFF	TGTGCCAGCAGCTTACCAAACAGGGGCGGCACCGGGGAGCTGTTTTTT
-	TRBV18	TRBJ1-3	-	CASSPILSKTRSGNTIYF	TGTGCCAGCTCACCTATCTTGAGTAAAACCCGCTCTGGAAACACCATATATTTT
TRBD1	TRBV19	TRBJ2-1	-	CASRDRSYNEQFF	TGTGCCAGCCGGGACAGGTCCTACAATGAGCAGTTCTTC
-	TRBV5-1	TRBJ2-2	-	CASSLSPVSSAGELFF	TGCGCCAGCAGCTTGAGTCCAGTCTCGAGCGCCGGGGAGCTGTTTTTT
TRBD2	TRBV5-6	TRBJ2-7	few	CASTLTSGRYEQYF	TGTGCCAGCACCCTGACTAGCGGGAGATACGAGCAGTACTTC
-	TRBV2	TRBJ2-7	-	CASSRGGRNSYEQYF	TGTGCCAGCAGTCGTGGGGGGAGGAACTCCTACGAGCAGTACTTC
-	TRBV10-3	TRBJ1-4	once	CAISAVSLANEKLFF	TGTGCCATCAGTGCCGTTTCCCTAGCTAATGAAAAACTGTTTTTT
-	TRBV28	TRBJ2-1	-	CASSSPLEVNEQFF	TGTGCCAGCAGTTCCCCACTCGAAGTAAATGAGCAGTTCTTC
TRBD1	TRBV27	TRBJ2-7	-	CASSLGTGVYEQYF	TGTGCCAGCAGTTTAGGGACAGGGGTCTACGAGCAGTACTTC